The entry below describes one T cell receptor beta chain. This clone was counted a single time. Its binding antigen is unknown. No much larger clonotype is one base removed from it; base qualities were not supplied. In total, over 600 healthy bone marrow donors made up the cohort. At the time of sampling, every cohort member was nominally healthy, though immune exposures that went unrecorded were likely present. The donor tested CMV seronegative and was one of the 352 seronegative cohort members. Each donor provided a peripheral blood sample, and peripheral blood mononuclear cells were used for TCR beta sequencing. The Qiagen DNeasy Blood Extraction Kit was used to extract genomic DNA from the blood cell samples. This entry belongs to a study of cytomegalovirus exposure and HLA in healthy donors (dated by TCRdb to between 2016 and 2019). Turning to the overall study: An earlier analysis of approximately 640 of the donors reported roughly 270 Gb of sequence data and 120 million or so unique TCR beta sequences from about 200 million T cells. An early release covering about 600 HLA-typed donors comprised about 300 gigabases of sequencing data and 85 million to 100 million unique TCR sequences. The genetic ancestry cluster associated with self-reported Caucasian donors included roughly 84% of the 300 to 400 genotyped donors. The study aimed to test whether cataloging public T cell receptors could reveal signatures of past pathogen exposure. Using immunosequencing, the study profiled T cell repertoires from fewer than 700 subjects and related those repertoires to cytomegalovirus serostatus. Along with the roughly 700-subject first cohort, a separate validation cohort of some 130 different subjects was used. High-throughput TCR immunosequencing, statistical association of individual TCRs with disease status, and machine learning were combined to predict cytomegalovirus infection status. A later analysis re-analyzed previously published TCR beta repertoires from roughly 690 donors and added high-resolution HLA genotyping to study TCR occurrence patterns. In the later analysis, no new phenotypic data were used to find candidate immune exposures; instead, reliance was placed on TCR beta sequences and their occurrence across donors. An earlier analysis of around 640 of the donors used high-throughput TCR beta sequencing to judge whether each TCR beta V gene segment behaved as functional or pseudogenic. Donor age, sex, ethnicity and CMV serostatus were compiled alongside the repertoire data. A later genetic analysis used genome-wide SNP genotypes for about three fifths of the roughly 700 donors, treating that subset as a discovery cohort. All discovery cohort repertoires had been generated on a single sequencing platform. Class I and class II HLA loci were covered by the typing at four-digit resolution. Typing coverage differed by locus: A, B, C, DRB1 and DQB1 were typed in about 620-640 donors, DQA1 in roughly 500, DPA1 in 600 to 610, and DPB1 in 450 to 490. Four to six DR-DQ haplotypes were handled as single units for association and clustering, since linkage in the cohort was strong. On average, around 200,000 unique TCR beta nucleotide sequences were sequenced per donor among several hundred genotyped donors of the cohort, with 15% to 20% of those sequences being non-productive. The paper's findings and limits, for the study overall: The 87-base-pair reads could not distinguish some IMGT-functional V segments, including TRBV6-2 and TRBV6-3, so those segments were excluded. A further reported finding was that TCR beta sequences accurately predicted the HLA-A and HLA-B alleles for most subjects in the first cohort. When HLA alleles, especially DR and DQ, strongly co-occurred, TCR associations were difficult to assign to individual alleles. The study gave a list of about 160 TCR beta chains associated with cytomegalovirus. Correlated functional status among segregating V segments might be attributable to linkage disequilibrium, but an unknown experimental factor could not be ruled out. Compared with equally common non-associated chains, HLA-associated TCR beta chains in a later analysis were more clonally expanded and had lower generation probabilities. In vitro tests confirmed that a few of the cytomegalovirus-associated TCR beta chains recognize cytomegalovirus antigens. Because some donors lacked HLA typing at each locus, the association tests relied only on the typed subset. Some 16 rarely observed V segments, including chromosome 9 orphons, were excluded from the earlier analysis of approximately 500 of the donors because counts were too low. Compared with the roughly 700-donor mean, donors in an Asian-associated ancestry cluster had fewer N-insertions in productive TCRs, according to a later genetic analysis. The cohort was sequenced for TCR beta chains only, and without alpha or paired-chain data the features that could be detected were limited. CMV serostatus was the only immune exposure information available for the cohort. In a later analysis, several top co-occurrence clusters were reported to appear linked to parvovirus B19, influenza, CMV and Epstein-Barr virus. A later analysis found that TCR association rates varied across HLA loci, with DRB1 alleles showing the most associated TCRs and HLA-C alleles the fewest. While some public TCRs were present in many individuals, most TCR sequences turned up only very rarely across donors. A later analysis associated approximately 17,000 TCR beta sequences with specific HLA alleles at a false discovery rate of 0.05. Broadly in line with IMGT annotations, most TCR beta V segments showed up in productive rearrangements about 87% or about 30% of the time in an earlier analysis of roughly 590 of the donors. Sequencing depth was assumed to be roughly uniform across donors in the presence/absence analyses, though that assumption may not hold. In a later genetic analysis, a missense DCLRE1C variant was associated with V-gene and J-gene trimming of TCR beta chains, and the association was replicated in an independent cohort. In a later analysis, most CMV-associated TCR beta chains were found to appear HLA-restricted, with HLA associations seemingly driven largely by CMV exposure. The sequencing pipeline was judged likely to have produced a cluster of highly shared sequence variants as a technical artifact. It was suggested by the authors that the approach could potentially be generalized to other disease states and immunological phenotypes. The classifier was reported to diagnose cytomegalovirus status with high specificity and sensitivity in both the original cohort and the validation cohort.

Library creation used the immunoSEQ multiplex PCR assay. For the multiplex PCR, a mixture combining 60 forward primers for TCR Vbeta segments and 13 reverse primers for TCR Jbeta segments was used. The CDR3 region of rearranged TCR beta genes was amplified from genomic DNA with a multiplex PCR assay. Amplified TCR beta libraries were sequenced as 87-base-pair reads on the Illumina HiSeq System. Regarding the original processing steps: A later analysis tallied 80 million to 95 million unique TCR beta chains across the 666 repertoires, and about 10 million of those chains were shared by two or more donors. Raw reads were error-corrected and collapsed into unique sequences by a nearest-neighbor algorithm in which closely related sequences were merged to remove PCR and sequencing errors. To assign V, D and J gene segments, CDR3 sequences were aligned to IMGT reference sequences. Each retained sequence needed at least a six-nucleotide match to both a V gene segment and a J gene segment. Rearrangements were called productive when the CDR3 lacked stop codons and stayed in frame with V and J; all others were non-productive. Following IMGT convention, CDR3 was defined as the stretch from the second conserved V-encoded cysteine to the conserved J-encoded phenylalanine. Sequences without an unambiguous match to a single V gene segment were excluded from the earlier analysis of about 630 of the donors. In an earlier analysis of approximately 610 of the donors, V segments were called functional above 56.7% productive rearrangements and were called segregating when the between-donor standard deviation exceeded 5%. To diagnose cytomegalovirus status from the catalog of TCR beta chain sequences, a statistical classification framework was built. A later analysis assigned V and J genes by comparing TCR nucleotide sequences with IMGT/GENE-DB human TR gene sequences. In a later analysis, CDR3 sequences and most-parsimonious VDJ recombination scenarios were assigned using the TCRdist pipeline. In a later analysis, each TCR beta chain was defined by its CDR3 amino acid sequence together with its V-gene family, and reads without a unique V-gene family were excluded. In a later analysis, fewer than 650 highly shared, low-generation-probability nucleotide sequences were removed to address suspected cross-contamination and a sequencing artifact. In a later analysis, a clonal expansion index for each public chain was calculated from normalized within-repertoire ranks of inferred template counts. In a later analysis, generation probabilities were computed with a VDJ recombination model fitted to out-of-frame rearrangements, and the resulting probabilities were checked against IGoR. In a later analysis, hypergeometric tests were used to score TCR-TCR, TCR-HLA and TCR-CMV co-occurrence, with a repertoire-size bias correction applied to TCR pairs. False discovery rates were estimated in a later analysis by permuting HLA or CMV assignments 20 times. In a later analysis, co-occurring TCRs were grouped with DBSCAN, and TCRdist sequence similarity was added when clustering was performed within HLA-allele-positive subsets. Repertoires with fewer than 30,000 or more than 120,000 public chains were left out of co-occurrence clustering, as were four to six repertoires with anomalous nucleotide sharing. Drawn from immuneACCESS, this table holds only the in-frame rearrangements with V and J called that TCRdb kept. Clones are partly lost; checked studies trace under half to an unresolved V gene and leave the rest unexplained. For V, J and clone size, that table is used; D and trimming come from the DNA. This sample has about 200,000 clones in its table, and approximately 80% of those were observed once. The top ten clones comprise approximately 0.092% of the sample.

The CDR3 numbers 16 residues from cysteine through phenylalanine. The read is trimmed to its CDR3 DNA, 48 bases read in frame from base 1. Germline trimming amounts to 0 bases on V and 4 bases on J, with 3 as the count of junction bases outside the gene matches. CDR1 and CDR2 are read off the germline V gene as SGHTA and FQGNSA. Sample: PBMCs. The TCR originated in a boy aged 2 to 9 in good health and CMV-seronegative. The chain is encoded by TRBV7-2 joined to TRBJ2-7; the central 13 bases match TRBD2. The nucleotide sequence is given as TGTGCCAGCAGCTTAGCCGGACTAGCGGGGGCTTACGAGCAGTACTTC. It specifies CASSLAGLAGAYEQYF.